Following are 18 T cell receptor beta chains from one sample sequenced in a study of shared clonotypes between healthy human individuals. Repertoires were generated with immunoSEQ multiplex PCR, while TCRdb's copy carries only in-frame clones and drops some. The sample holds 450,000 to 500,000 clones, 81% seen once. The sequenced material came from PBMCs. These receptor sequences come from a middle-aged woman in good health. Some clones in this sample may be carry-over from other donors' samples.

V usage is TRBV11-2 and J usage is TRBJ2-7, with 9 bases aligning to TRBD1. The V and J ends lost 8 bases and 5 bases, in that order; junction bases with no gene match: 13. This CDR3 comprises 15 residues. Germline values: CDR1 SGHAT, CDR2 FQNNGV. The CDR3 is CASSEGGTGPNEQYF. DNA for the CDR3: TGTGCCAGCTCCGAGGGCGGGACAGGGCCCAACGAGCAGTACTTC.

This clone was counted only a few times. This sequence joins TRBV7-3 and TRBJ2-5; D uncertain. Germline CDR1 and CDR2: SGHTA and FQGTGA. V was cut by 2 bases and J by 2 bases, with 12 bases left in between. The CDR3 is 15 amino acids. The CDR3 is CASSLDGREQETQYF. The CDR3 nucleotides read TGTGCCAGCAGCTTAGACGGGCGAGAGCAAGAGACCCAGTACTTC.

J is TRBJ1-1 and V is TRBV4-2; D is undetermined. Trimming took 0 bases from V and 4 from J, leaving 30 bases between them. The CDR3 has 21 residues. From germline, CDR1 is LGHNA and CDR2 YNFKEQ. The CDR3 protein is CASSQDPGTPWFRALSTEAFF. Here the CDR3 DNA reads TGTGCCAGCAGCCAAGATCCAGGCACCCCGTGGTTCCGAGCCCTTAGCACTGAAGCTTTCTTT.

Concerning this clone: A much larger clone is a single base away; this may be a read error. Other DNA sequences in this sample translate to the same CDR3. V gene TRBV11-3 combines with J gene TRBJ2-2, with D perhaps assigned TRBD1 or TRBD2 (5 bases each). The germline V and J ends were trimmed by 5 bases and 9 bases, with 19 bases remaining between them. CDR3 length: 15 amino acids. Germline lookup yields CDR1 SGHNT and CDR2 YENEEA. CDR3 amino acids: CASSTTLAGTRELFF. The CDR3 DNA reads TGTGCCAGCAGCACCACCCTAGCTGGGACCAGGGAGCTGTTTTTT.

This clone was counted between two and nine times. The chain recombines TRBV7-9 with TRBJ2-6, with TRBD1 as a possible D gene (5 bases). V was shortened by 5 bases and J by 1 base, with 9 bases between the two germline ends. Germline CDR1 reads SEHNR; CDR2 reads FQNEAQ (reference sequence). The CDR3 loop spans 15 amino acids. This chain's CDR3 is CASSKQGSGANVLTF. DNA of the CDR3: TGTGCCAGCAGCAAGCAGGGTTCTGGGGCCAACGTCCTGACTTTC.

With respect to this clone: A far larger clone is one base from this, pointing to a likely read error. The chain links TRBV4-1 to TRBJ2-7; no clear D. This CDR3 region has 13 residues. Per the germline V gene, CDR1 is MGHRA and CDR2 is YSYEKL. The V end was cut by 1 base, the J end by 6 bases, with 10 bases between. CDR3 loop: CASSQVSGGEQYF. The CDR3 coding sequence is TGCGCCAGCAGCCAAGTGTCGGGTGGCGAGCAGTACTTC.

The V and J genes are TRBV19 and TRBJ2-6; no reliable D call. From germline, CDR1 is LNHDA and CDR2 SQIVND (reference sequence). The CDR3 is made up of 15 amino acids. Between the trimmed V and J ends, which lost 5 bases and 4 bases, there was a span of 12 bases. The CDR3 here is CASSFPGSGANVLTF. The CDR3 coding sequence is TGTGCCAGTAGTTTCCCAGGCTCGGGGGCCAACGTCCTGACTTTC.

This clone was detected many times. At the DNA level, this CDR3 is encoded by other sequences in the same sample as well. CDR3 protein: CASSVDGLGEETQYF. The CDR3 DNA reads TGTGCCAGCAGCGTAGACGGGCTAGGGGAAGAGACCCAGTACTTC. This chain joins TRBV9 and TRBJ2-5, with a tentative D call TRBD1 (5 bases). This CDR3 spans 15 amino acids. Between the trimmed V and J ends, which lost 0 bases and 3 bases, there was a span of 12 bases. Looked up from germline, CDR1 is SGDLS and CDR2 is YYNGEE.

This clone showed up just once. A far larger clone lies a single base away; this is likely a read error. The chain is built from TRBV11-1 and TRBJ2-7; D is ambiguous. Germline V gene data show CDR1 as SGHAT and CDR2 as FQDESV (reference sequence). The CDR3 is 15 amino acids. The V end lost 5 bases, the J end lost 2 bases, and 16 bases lay between the germline ends. The CDR3 coding sequence is TGTGCCAGCAGCACCCGCGACATGGGTGCCTACGAGCAGTACTTC. It codes for CASSTRDMGAYEQYF.

The rearrangement links TRBV11-3 to TRBJ2-1; 8 bases are a match to TRBD2. Germline CDR1 is SGHNT and CDR2 is YENEEA. Germline trimming cut 1 base from V and 6 bases from J; bases unmatched to any gene: 8. The CDR3 contains 16 residues. CDR3 protein: CASSLASLAGGNEQFF. CDR3 nucleotides: TGTGCCAGCAGCTTAGCTAGCCTAGCGGGCGGCAATGAGCAGTTCTTC.

The V gene is TRBV5-6, the J gene TRBJ1-2; D gene unclear. Germline CDR1 and CDR2: SGHDT and YYEEEE. The CDR3 has 11 residues. V dropped 4 bases and J dropped 13 bases, with 14 bases sitting between them. This CDR3 is CASSREEACTF. The CDR3 DNA is TGTGCCAGCAGCCGTGAGGAAGCCTGCACCTTC.

The chain employs TRBV5-1 and TRBJ2-3; 7 nucleotides match TRBD1. This CDR3 comprises 16 residues. The trim removed 0 bases at V and 1 base at J, leaving 5 bases unmatched. Per germline, CDR1 SGHRS and CDR2 YFSETQ. As DNA, the CDR3 is TGCGCCAGCAGCTTGGAAGGGACAGCGGGCACAGATACGCAGTATTTT. Translating it yields CASSLEGTAGTDTQYF.

The chain has TRBV18 and TRBJ2-2, with 8 bases identical to TRBD1. The germline gives CDR1 KGHSH, CDR2 LQKENI. The CDR3 length is 16 residues. J was trimmed by 2 bases and V by 5 bases; bases with no gene match: 7. The CDR3, as DNA: TGTGCCAGCTCATCCCGGACAGGGTTAAACACCGGGGAGCTGTTTTTT. It is translated as CASSSRTGLNTGELFF. Together with reference TRBV18 and TRBJ2-2, the CDR3 gives the full variable domain: NAGVMQNPRHLVRRRGQEARLRCSPMKGHSHVYWYRQLPEEGLKFMVYLQKENIIDESGMPKERFSAEFPKEGPSILRIQQVVRGDSAAYFCASSSRTGLNTGELFFGEGSRLTVL.

The J gene is TRBJ2-1, the V gene TRBV23-1, with D possibly matching TRBD2 (5 bases). TRBV23-1 is given ORF status, its function remaining uncertain. This CDR3 comprises 14 residues. The ends were cut back, 3 bases at V and 7 bases at J, with 13 bases in the middle. DNA of the CDR3: TGCGCCAGCAGTCATCCCGATGGGGAGAATGAGCAGTTCTTC. Amino acid sequence: CASSHPDGENEQFF.

The chain is built from TRBV1 and TRBJ2-7. TRBV1 is annotated as a pseudogene. CDR3 length: 14 residues. CDR3 coding DNA: TGCACCAGCAGCCAGCCCGGGGCAGCCTACGAGCAGTACTTC. Translated: CTSSQPGAAYEQYF.

This clone appeared a few times. The chain is built from TRBV29-1 and TRBJ2-5; the match to TRBD2 covers 8 bases. The CDR3 is 15 residues long. Trimming took 5 bases from V and 2 from J; bases not matched to a gene: 10. Germline V gives CDR1 SQVTM, CDR2 ANQGSEA. In nucleotides, the CDR3 is TGCAGCGTTCGCGGGAGGCGCCTGAATCAAGAGACCCAGTACTTC. This translates into CSVRGRRLNQETQYF.

On this clone: It differs at one base from a far larger clone, so likely a read error. The chain recombines TRBV19 with TRBJ2-4; perhaps TRBD1 as D (6 bases). This CDR3 has 13 amino acids. CDR1 LNHDA and CDR2 SQIVND come from the germline V gene (reference sequence). CDR3 bases: TGTGCCGGTAGTATAGACAGGCGGAACATTCAGTACTTC. It specifies CAGSIDRRNIQYF.

This clone was seen once. The gene calls are TRBV5-1 and TRBJ1-4, with D unresolved. CDR3 size: 14 residues. The germline CDR1 and CDR2 sequences are SGHRS and YFSETQ. The ends were cut back, 4 bases at V and 8 bases at J, with 15 bases in the middle. In DNA form, the CDR3 reads TGCGCCAGCAGCCCGCAGGCCGTGAGGGAAAAACTGTTTTTT. This gives the protein CASSPQAVREKLFF.